A single sample is the source of the 13 T cell receptor beta chains below, sequenced in a study of cytomegalovirus exposure and HLA in healthy donors (dated by TCRdb to about 2017). Library method: the immunoSEQ multiplex PCR assay. The immuneACCESS repertoire file appears here via TCRdb, limited to in-frame rearrangements. These files lack a portion of the clones; in checked studies, under half of the deficit traces to unresolved V genes, and the cause of the others is not known. This sample lists around 150,000 clones; 70% to 85% were detected once. The ten largest account for 30% of the sample. The sample comprised PBMCs. Receptor source: a man younger than 40 in good health and CMV-seropositive.

The chain joins TRBV7-9 to TRBJ1-2, with D possibly matching TRBD1 (6 bases). The V gene's germline CDR1 is SEHNR and CDR2 FQNEAQ (reference sequence). Trimming pared 1 base from V and 2 bases from J, leaving 8 bases between. The CDR3 runs to 14 residues. CDR3 amino acids: CASSLGTENYGYTF. Here the CDR3 DNA reads TGTGCCAGCAGCTTAGGGACAGAGAACTATGGCTACACCTTC.

The rearrangement joins TRBV5-1 to TRBJ2-3; D is ambiguous. Trimming took off 2 bases at V and 1 base at J, with 2 bases between the two ends. CDR1 and CDR2 (germline): SGHRS, YFSETQ. The CDR3 extends over 12 amino acids. CDR3 in amino acids: CASSFGTDTQYF. In DNA form, the CDR3 reads TGCGCCAGCAGCTTCGGCACAGATACGCAGTATTTT. The complete variable domain, with remaining parts taken from reference TRBV5-1 and TRBJ2-3, reads KAGVTQTPRYLIKTRGQQVTLSCSPISGHRSVSWYQQTPGQGLQFLFEYFSETQRNKGNFPGRFSGRQFSNSRSEMNVSTLELGDSALYLCASSFGTDTQYFGPGTRLTVL.

The gene calls are TRBV4-3 and TRBJ2-1, with 9 bases fitting TRBD1. The CDR3 is 14 amino acids. The germline V gene encodes CDR1 LGHNA and CDR2 YSLEER. Trimming at V came to 2 bases and at J to 5 bases, leaving 1 base not matched to a gene. The CDR3 coding sequence is TGCGCCAGCAGCCAAACAGGGGGCCACAATGAGCAGTTCTTC. Its translation: CASSQTGGHNEQFF.

The V call is TRBV2, the J call TRBJ2-1, with D uncertain. Germline CDR1 SNHLY, CDR2 FYNNEI. Trimming removed 6 bases from V and 9 bases from J, with 15 bases in between. This CDR3 region has 13 residues. CDR3: CASSPEKALEQFF. CDR3 DNA: TGTGCCAGCAGCCCTGAGAAAGCACTTGAGCAGTTCTTC. Filled out from reference TRBV2 and TRBJ2-1, the complete variable domain reads EPEVTQTPSHQVTQMGQEVILRCVPISNHLYFYWYRQILGQKVEFLVSFYNNEISEKSEIFDDQFSVERPDGSNFTLKIRSTKLEDSAMYFCASSPEKALEQFFGPGTRLTVL.

The CDR3 region is CASSSYRGTKLFF. The CDR3 region has the DNA TGTGCCAGCAGTTCCTACAGGGGGACAAAACTGTTTTTT. The V and J genes are TRBV6-5 and TRBJ1-4; 8 bases are a match to TRBD1. This CDR3 comprises 13 residues. CDR1 is MNHEY, CDR2 SVGAGI, per germline. J was trimmed by 10 bases and V by 4 bases; bases with no gene match: 5.

In this sample, this clone turned up a few times. CDR3 bases: TGTGCCAGCAGTGAACCAGGGGGCCTTCAAGAGACCCAGTACTTC. Protein product: CASSEPGGLQETQYF. This rearrangement joins TRBV25-1 to TRBJ2-5; TRBD1 matches at 8 bases. V shed 2 bases, J shed 2 bases, and the junction held 4 bases outside the gene matches. This CDR3 comprises 15 residues. Germline CDR1 and CDR2: MGHDK and SYGVNS.

This chain links TRBV5-6 with TRBJ2-3; D gene unclear. Germline loops: CDR1 SGHDT, CDR2 YYEEEE. V lost 5 bases and J lost 1, with 8 bases in between. The CDR3 consists of 13 residues. CDR3: CASRAFGTDTQYF. CDR3 nucleotide sequence: TGTGCCAGCAGGGCTTTTGGCACAGATACGCAGTATTTT. The variable domain in full, completed from reference TRBV5-6 and TRBJ2-3, reads DAGVTQSPTHLIKTRGQQVTLRCSPKSGHDTVSWYQQALGQGPQFIFQYYEEEERQRGNFPDRFSGHQFPNYSSELNVNALLLGDSALYLCASRAFGTDTQYFGPGTRLTVL.

CDR3 protein: CASSPLAGGQETQYF. The CDR3 nucleotides read TGTGCCAGCAGCCCTCTAGCGGGGGGCCAAGAGACCCAGTACTTC. The chain uses TRBV5-8 and TRBJ2-5; 11 nucleotides line up with TRBD2. The germline CDR1 and CDR2 sequences are SGHTS and YDEGEE. The CDR3 is 15 residues long. J gave up 1 base and V 4 bases, and 3 bases lay outside the gene matches.

V and J are TRBV5-4 and TRBJ2-7; no reliable D call. The CDR3 is made up of 13 amino acids. The ends were cut back, 0 bases at V and 2 bases at J, with 6 bases in the middle. Germline V gene lookup returns CDR1 SGHNT and CDR2 YYREEE (reference sequence). The CDR3 coding sequence is TGTGCCAGCAGCTTGGACTTCACCTACGAGCAGTACTTC. Translated: CASSLDFTYEQYF.

This clone has a single count. The J gene is TRBJ2-2, the V gene TRBV7-6; D remains ambiguous. Trimming left V 2 bases short and J 6 bases short, with 4 bases between. This CDR3 has 12 residues. Germline V lookup: CDR1 SGHVS, CDR2 FNYEAQ. The CDR3 region has the DNA TGTGCCAGCAGCTTACGAGCCGGGGAGCTGTTTTTT. This sequence encodes CASSLRAGELFF.

The genes are TRBV9 and TRBJ2-5, with D perhaps TRBD2 (7 bases). The germline V and J ends were trimmed by 0 bases and 1 base, with 16 bases remaining between them. CDR3 length: 17 amino acids. Germline V gene lookup returns CDR1 SGDLS and CDR2 YYNGEE. CDR3 in amino acids: CASSVATGGTPQETQYF. The CDR3 DNA sequence: TGTGCCAGCAGCGTAGCTACGGGGGGCACCCCCCAAGAGACCCAGTACTTC.

V gene TRBV10-3 combines with J gene TRBJ2-3, with 12 bases aligning to TRBD2. Germline assignment: CDR1 ENHRY and CDR2 SYGVKD. The CDR3 sequence is 16 residues long. V was clipped by 6 bases and J by 2 bases; unmatched bases: 6. The CDR3 nucleotides read TGTGCCATCAGGAACAGGACTAGCGGGACCACAGATACGCAGTATTTT. Its translation is CAIRNRTSGTTDTQYF.

The chain uses TRBV5-5 and TRBJ2-1; D remains unclear. Trimming stripped 0 bases from V and 6 bases from J, with 10 bases between. The CDR3 contains 14 residues. Germline values: CDR1 SGHKS, CDR2 YYEKEE (reference sequence). Here the CDR3 DNA reads TGTGCCAGCAGCTTGGAATACGCTAGCAATGAGCAGTTCTTC. It is translated as CASSLEYASNEQFF.